The present T cell receptor beta chain was sequenced within a study of cytomegalovirus exposure and HLA in healthy donors. General observations from the study: The later analysis indicated that the majority of CMV-associated TCR beta chains appeared HLA-restricted.

Use of 60 Vbeta and 13 Jbeta primers characterized the PCR. Authors' analysis steps: In a later analysis, of 80 million or so unique beta chains, approximately 10 million appeared in at least two donors. Profiled with immunoSEQ multiplex PCR; TCRdb holds only in-frame clones, not every one. The V and J calls and the clone size are those of that table, but D and trimming were determined from the DNA. The profile covers about 94,000 clones, with roughly 86% appearing a single time and 9% to 12% taken by the ten largest. Remarks on this clone: The target antigen is unknown.

This CDR3 has 15 residues. Per the germline V gene, CDR1 is MNHNS and CDR2 is SASEGT. The trim removed 7 bases at V and 1 base at J, leaving 2 bases unmatched. The origin of this receptor is a human donor in good health. The chain joins TRBV6-1 to TRBJ1-6, with TRBD1 identical over 9 bases. Material: PBMCs. The CDR3 sequence is CASTGQGSYNSPLHF. The CDR3 bases are TGTGCCAGCACTGGACAGGGGTCCTATAATTCACCCCTCCACTTT.